The 18 T cell receptor beta chains listed next were all sequenced from one sample in a study of cytomegalovirus exposure and HLA in healthy donors. Sequenced by immunoSEQ multiplex PCR; TCRdb stores in-frame clones only, minus some. The table lists some 86,000 clones, 93% of them singletons. The specimen was PBMCs. The receptors were gathered from a young woman in good health and CMV-seronegative.

This clone was counted a few times. V is TRBV27 and J is TRBJ2-7; D gene ambiguous. This CDR3 is 13 amino acids long. In germline, CDR1 is MNHEY, CDR2 SMNVEV (reference sequence). Trimming removed 5 bases at V and 2 bases at J, with 10 bases between. The CDR3 here is CASSSPIAYEQYF. CDR3 coding DNA: TGTGCCAGCAGTAGCCCCATAGCCTACGAGCAGTACTTC.

The chain joins TRBV9 to TRBJ2-1; TRBD2 aligns across 10 bases. Germline trimming cut 0 bases from V and 8 bases from J; bases unmatched to any gene: 11. CDR3 length equals 17 residues. Germline CDR1 is SGDLS and CDR2 is YYNGEE. The CDR3 DNA follows: TGTGCCAGCAGCGTAGATGTTGGAGCGGGAGGGTTGGATGAGCAGTTCTTC. This translates into CASSVDVGAGGLDEQFF. The entire variable domain, with the rest obtained from reference TRBV9 and TRBJ2-1, is as follows: DSGVTQTPKHLITATGQRVTLRCSPRSGDLSVYWYQQSLDQGLQFLIQYYNGEERAKGNILERFSAQQFPDLHSELNLSSLELGDSALYFCASSVDVGAGGLDEQFFGPGTRLTVL.

The chain recombines TRBV4-1 with TRBJ2-7; no definite D call. This CDR3 contains 16 residues. The germline V gene has CDR1 MGHRA and CDR2 YSYEKL. The V end lost 0 bases, the J end lost 3 bases, and 15 bases lay between the germline ends. DNA for the CDR3: TGCGCCAGCAGCCAAGATACGGCGGCCGACCTCTACGAGCAGTACTTC. Translated, it gives CASSQDTAADLYEQYF.

This clone appeared a single time. The V gene is TRBV5-1, the J gene TRBJ1-1, with a tentative D call TRBD1 (6 bases). V was pared by 4 bases and J by 5 bases, with 12 bases between. The germline gives CDR1 SGHRS, CDR2 YFSETQ. The CDR3 loop spans 13 amino acids. CDR3 nucleotides: TGCGCCAGCAGCCGACTACAGGGTACTGAAGCTTTCTTT. This gives the protein CASSRLQGTEAFF.

This chain links TRBV11-2 with TRBJ2-7; the D is unclear. Trimming cost V 5 bases and J 3 bases, with 11 bases left between them. Germline V CDR1 and CDR2: SGHAT, FQNNGV. The CDR3 has 13 residues. CDR3 region: CASSPPHGYEQYF. The CDR3 bases are TGTGCCAGCAGCCCCCCTCACGGCTACGAGCAGTACTTC.

The chain is built from TRBV29-1 and TRBJ2-5; 12 bases are shared with TRBD2. Germline V gene lookup returns CDR1 SQVTM and CDR2 ANQGSEA. J lost 1 base, V lost 6 bases, and 6 bases had no gene match. The CDR3 consists of 15 residues. CDR3 amino acids: CSVKRLAGVQETQYF. CDR3 in DNA: TGCAGCGTCAAGCGACTAGCGGGAGTCCAAGAGACCCAGTACTTC.

The chain links TRBV28 to TRBJ2-5; 12 bases match TRBD2. The CDR3 contains 17 residues. Germline assignment: CDR1 MDHEN and CDR2 SYDVKM. Losses at the gene ends were 2 bases for V and 1 base for J; bases not matched to a gene: 5. In DNA, the CDR3 is TGTGCCAGCAGTTTAGTATTGACTAGCGGGGGCCAAGAGACCCAGTACTTC. Translated, it gives CASSLVLTSGGQETQYF.

This chain joins TRBV5-1 and TRBJ1-4; D not certain. Germline-derived CDR1 and CDR2 are SGHRS and YFSETQ. This CDR3 contains 14 residues. Trimming took off 0 bases at V and 8 bases at J, with 11 bases between the two ends. CDR3 DNA sequence: TGCGCCAGCAGCTTGGTTGGCATCGGGGAAAAACTGTTTTTT. Translation gives CASSLVGIGEKLFF.

The chain joins TRBV5-1 to TRBJ2-5, with 8 bases lining up with TRBD1. The CDR3 extends over 14 amino acids. J was trimmed by 2 bases and V by 4 bases; bases with no gene match: 4. In germline, CDR1 is SGHRS, CDR2 YFSETQ. Here the CDR3 DNA reads TGCGCCAGCAGCCAGGGGGCCGGGCAAGAGACCCAGTACTTC. This codes for CASSQGAGQETQYF.

V usage is TRBV5-4 and J usage is TRBJ1-2; TRBD1 is a possible D gene (5 bases). CDR3 length equals 13 residues. V lost 3 bases and J lost 8, with 14 bases in between. Germline V gene lookup returns CDR1 SGHNT and CDR2 YYREEE (reference sequence). The CDR3 sequence: CASSSPGGGGYTF. In nucleotides, the CDR3 is TGTGCCAGCAGCTCGCCTGGGGGGGGAGGCTACACCTTC. Supplemented by reference TRBV5-4 and TRBJ1-2, the full variable domain reads ETGVTQSPTHLIKTRGQQVTLRCSSQSGHNTVSWYQQALGQGPQFIFQYYREEENGRGNFPPRFSGLQFPNYSSELNVNALELDDSALYLCASSSPGGGGYTFGSGTRLTVV.

V usage is TRBV5-6 and J usage is TRBJ2-1; TRBD2 agrees at 8 bases. The CDR3 is 19 residues long. Germline V gene sequence: CDR1 SGHDT, CDR2 YYEEEE. Trimming removed 3 bases from V and 0 bases from J; junction bases left unmatched: 14. The CDR3 bases are TGTGCCAGCAGCTCGTCAGCGGGGGCCCCTTTAAGCTCCTACAATGAGCAGTTCTTC. It specifies CASSSSAGAPLSSYNEQFF.

For this clone: The junction and the germline gene differ at one end; a read error may be behind it. This sequence joins TRBV7-7 and TRBJ2-3, with 14 bases matching TRBD2. The CDR3 spans 16 residues. Germline values: CDR1 SSHAT, CDR2 FNYEAQ (reference sequence). This chain's CDR3 is CASSPGLAGVTDTQYF. The CDR3 region has the DNA TGTGCTAGCAGCCCGGGACTAGCGGGAGTCACAGATACGCAGTATTTT.

This chain connects TRBV6-5 to TRBJ1-5, with unresolved D. This CDR3 has 15 amino acids. Trimming shortened V by 2 bases and J by 4 bases, and 12 bases separated the two germline ends. Germline lookup yields CDR1 MNHEY and CDR2 SVGAGI. This CDR3 is CASSYGYQTNQPQHF. The CDR3 DNA is TGTGCCAGCAGTTACGGTTACCAGACTAATCAGCCCCAGCATTTT.

The chain couples TRBV19 to TRBJ2-7; a possible D gene is TRBD2 (6 bases). Looked up from germline, CDR1 is LNHDA and CDR2 is SQIVND (reference sequence). V was cut by 9 bases and J by 1 base, with 16 bases left in between. The CDR3 loop spans 14 amino acids. CDR3 region: CASRDSSSSYEQYF. In nucleotides, the CDR3 is TGTGCCAGCAGGGACTCATCAAGTTCCTACGAGCAGTACTTC.

This chain connects TRBV5-4 to TRBJ1-2, with D possibly being TRBD1 (5 bases). CDR1 is SGHNT and CDR2 is YYREEE in the germline V gene (reference sequence). V was trimmed by 4 bases and J by 3 bases, leaving 10 bases between them. This CDR3 has 13 residues. The CDR3: CASSHRSDYGYTF. For the CDR3, the DNA is TGTGCCAGCAGCCACAGGAGCGACTATGGCTACACCTTC.

This CDR3 reads CASSAGSYEQYF. The CDR3 DNA sequence: TGTGCCAGCAGTGCGGGCTCCTACGAGCAGTACTTC. The chain links TRBV6-5 to TRBJ2-7; D is possibly TRBD2 (5 bases). V lost 5 bases and J 0 bases, leaving 5 bases between the germline ends. Germline CDR1 reads MNHEY; CDR2 reads SVGAGI. This CDR3 is 12 amino acids long.

V usage is TRBV4-1 and J usage is TRBJ1-2; D possibly corresponds to TRBD1 (6 bases). Germline CDR1 MGHRA, CDR2 YSYEKL. V gave up 4 bases and J gave up 4 bases, with 13 bases separating them. This CDR3 has 14 amino acids. CDR3 loop: CASSLDGTPYGYTF. In nucleotides, the CDR3 is TGCGCCAGCAGCCTCGACGGGACACCCTATGGCTACACCTTC.

The rearrangement uses TRBV6-5 and TRBJ1-2; weak D call: TRBD1 (5 bases). Trimming shortened V by 1 base and J by 7 bases, and 13 bases separated the two germline ends. The germline V gene has CDR1 MNHEY and CDR2 SVGAGI. The CDR3 is 14 amino acids. The CDR3 here is CASSYLGTTIGYTF. CDR3 DNA: TGTGCCAGCAGTTACTTGGGGACTACTATTGGCTACACCTTC.